This T cell receptor (beta chain) derives from a study of T cell responses to AZD1222 COVID-19 vaccine. V lost 3 bases and J lost 4; bases outside the gene matches: 6. Germline V gives CDR1 MNHNS, CDR2 SASEGT. The CDR3 consists of 15 residues. Findings and caveats of the study: Clonal diversity was possibly underestimated, and white British individuals and females predominated among donors.

Using immunoSEQ multiplex PCR, the repertoire was profiled, and TCRdb retains in-frame clones only, with some absent. The table includes 160,000 or so clones, 92% detected once. Of note for this clone: What it binds is unknown.

This TCR was recovered from an adult who received the AZD1222 COVID-19 vaccine. The chain carries TRBV6-1 and TRBJ1-3; TRBD1 agrees at 7 bases. The source material was peripheral blood, sampled 28 days after the second AZD1222 dose. CDR3 loop: CASSEEGAGGNTIYF. The CDR3, as DNA: TGTGCCAGCAGTGAGGAGGGGGCGGGGGGAAACACCATATATTTT.